Shown below are 10 T cell receptor beta chains from a single sample sequenced in a study of blood T cell repertoires in COVID-19. Only in-frame clones appear in the TCRdb table, and some are missing; sequencing was by immunoSEQ multiplex PCR. The sample yields 200,000 to 250,000 clones, 65% to 90% seen once. Sequencing was carried out using peripheral blood. These receptors were collected from a man aged 80 or over with acute or convalescent COVID-19.

J is TRBJ2-7 and V is TRBV5-8; D remains ambiguous. Deletions cut 0 bases from V and 1 base from J, with 11 bases between. The CDR3 consists of 15 residues. Germline-derived CDR1 and CDR2 are SGHTS and YDEGEE. DNA for the CDR3: TGTGCCAGCAGCTTGGGCACAGCCAAATCCTACGAGCAGTACTTC. It codes for CASSLGTAKSYEQYF.

The chain has TRBV5-1 and TRBJ2-4; possibly TRBD1 for D (5 bases). Germline loops: CDR1 SGHRS, CDR2 YFSETQ. There are 14 residues in the CDR3. V lost 0 bases to trimming and J lost 8 bases, with 12 bases between them. For the CDR3, the DNA is TGCGCCAGCAGCTTGGGCAGGGCATGGGACATTCAGTACTTC. Translated, it gives CASSLGRAWDIQYF.

The chain employs TRBV19 and TRBJ2-5; 10 nucleotides line up with TRBD1. Per the germline V gene, CDR1 is LNHDA and CDR2 is SQIVND (reference sequence). The CDR3 has 14 residues. Germline trimming cut 6 bases from V and 5 bases from J; bases unmatched to any gene: 6. CDR3 sequence reads: CASSDRGLVETQYF. The CDR3 nucleotides are TGTGCCAGTAGCGACAGGGGGCTGGTGGAGACCCAGTACTTC.

The gene calls are TRBV27 and TRBJ1-5; tentatively, D is TRBD1 (6 bases). V lost 8 bases and J 3 bases, leaving 17 bases between the germline ends. This CDR3 region has 15 residues. Germline V gives CDR1 MNHEY, CDR2 SMNVEV (reference sequence). This CDR3 is CASSLVGQSNQPQHF. The CDR3 DNA sequence: TGTGCCAGCTCTTTGGTCGGACAGTCCAATCAGCCCCAGCATTTT.

The genes are TRBV27 and TRBJ2-5; 7 bases match TRBD1. The CDR3 runs 14 residues. Germline V gene data show CDR1 as MNHEY and CDR2 as SMNVEV (reference sequence). The V and J ends lost 5 bases and 4 bases, in that order; junction bases with no gene match: 7. The CDR3 sequence: CASSPRQGRETQYF. CDR3 bases: TGTGCCAGCAGTCCGCGACAGGGCCGAGAGACCCAGTACTTC.

This rearrangement joins TRBV19 to TRBJ2-1; D perhaps matches TRBD2 (5 bases). This CDR3 has 16 residues. From germline, CDR1 is LNHDA and CDR2 SQIVND (reference sequence). Trimming removed 5 bases from V and 7 bases from J, with 21 bases in between. CDR3 sequence reads: CASSPTRTWERNEQFF. The CDR3 DNA follows: TGTGCCAGTAGTCCTACCCGGACGTGGGAGAGGAATGAGCAGTTCTTC.

This clone showed up just a few times. The chain joins TRBV11-3 to TRBJ1-2, with a possible D match to TRBD1 (6 bases). Per the germline V gene, CDR1 is SGHNT and CDR2 is YENEEA. V lost 4 bases, J lost 5 bases, and 17 bases lay in between. The CDR3 consists of 15 residues. The CDR3 DNA sequence: TGTGCCAGCAGCTCTACCGGTGCCCAGGGGTATGGCTACACCTTC. This encodes CASSSTGAQGYGYTF.

V usage is TRBV12-3 or TRBV12-4 and J usage is TRBJ1-4, with TRBD1 as a possible D gene (5 bases). V lost 8 bases and J lost 11, with 12 bases in between. CDR3 length: 11 amino acids. CDR3 region: CASSGGTKLFF. The CDR3 DNA reads as TGTGCCAGCTCGGGGGGGACGAAACTGTTTTTT.

Written as DNA, the CDR3 is TGTGCCACCAGTGACCCGGTAACGACACAAGAGACCCAGTACTTC. Translation gives CATSDPVTTQETQYF. This chain uses TRBV24-1 with TRBJ2-5; D remains ambiguous. Trimming took off 4 bases at V and 2 bases at J, with 13 bases between the two ends. Germline-derived CDR1 and CDR2 are KGHDR and SFDVKD. The CDR3 consists of 15 residues.

The V gene is TRBV28, the J gene TRBJ1-5; D gene uncertain. Germline V gene sequence: CDR1 MDHEN, CDR2 SYDVKM. CDR3 length: 13 amino acids. V dropped 2 bases and J dropped 4 bases, with 6 bases sitting between them. The CDR3 nucleotides are TGTGCCAGCAGTTTAGTCCGTAATCAGCCCCAGCATTTT. Protein product: CASSLVRNQPQHF.